These 19 T cell receptor beta chains came from one sample sequenced in a study of shared clonotypes between healthy human individuals. Clones were read by immunoSEQ multiplex PCR, and TCRdb kept only the in-frame ones, dropping some. The table has about 660,000 clones, under 80% seen once. The sequenced sample consisted of memory CD4+ T cells sorted from blood. Indicated subset: CD45RA-negative fraction. These receptors originate from a woman aged 25 to 45 in good health.

The V and J genes are TRBV6-1 and TRBJ2-7; D gene uncertain. Germline V gene data show CDR1 as MNHNS and CDR2 as SASEGT. The CDR3 totals 14 residues. Trimming left V 2 bases short and J 0 bases short, with 8 bases between. The CDR3 nucleotides read TGTGCCAGCAGTGAACAACGGAGCTCCTACGAGCAGTACTTC. This encodes CASSEQRSSYEQYF.

This clone was picked up one time. The chain recombines TRBV2 with TRBJ1-2; D perhaps matches TRBD1 (6 bases). The CDR3 length is 14 residues. V was trimmed by 5 bases and J by 2 bases, leaving 12 bases between them. CDR1 and CDR2 (germline): SNHLY, FYNNEI. CDR3 sequence: CASSLLTGNYGYTF. The CDR3 DNA reads as TGTGCCAGCAGTTTATTGACAGGCAACTATGGCTACACCTTC.

The chain joins TRBV10-2 to TRBJ2-7; the D gene is possibly TRBD1 (5 bases). Germline CDR1 reads WSHSY; CDR2 reads SAAADI. The length of the CDR3 is 14 residues. Between the trimmed V and J ends, which lost 5 bases and 2 bases, there was a span of 13 bases. This CDR3 reads CASSRQGLAYEQYF. DNA for the CDR3: TGCGCCAGCAGTAGGCAGGGCCTCGCCTACGAGCAGTACTTC.

This rearrangement joins TRBV28 to TRBJ1-2; maybe TRBD1 (6 bases). This CDR3 contains 16 residues. V lost 5 bases and J 2 bases, leaving 18 bases between the germline ends. Per the germline V gene, CDR1 is MDHEN and CDR2 is SYDVKM. CDR3 in amino acids: CASSIQGRATNYGYTF. Here the CDR3 DNA reads TGTGCCAGCAGTATTCAGGGGAGGGCAACAAACTATGGCTACACCTTC.

CDR3 loop: CASSQDGQGASTDTQYF. The CDR3 bases are TGTGCCAGCAGCCAAGACGGACAGGGGGCAAGCACAGATACGCAGTATTTT. The V gene is TRBV4-2, the J gene TRBJ2-3; 11 nucleotides line up with TRBD1. Germline CDR1 and CDR2: LGHNA and YNFKEQ. V shed 0 bases, J shed 0 bases, and the junction held 2 bases outside the gene matches. CDR3 size: 17 residues.

CDR3 sequence (DNA): TGTGCCAGCAGCTTGGCTAGCGGGAGTGGTACGCAGTATTTT. Its translation is CASSLASGSGTQYF. The chain has TRBV5-4 and TRBJ2-3; TRBD2 matches 10 bases. This CDR3 has 14 amino acids. With V trimmed by 0 bases and J by 8 bases, 3 bases remained unmatched. Germline V gene data show CDR1 as SGHNT and CDR2 as YYREEE (reference sequence).

The genes are TRBV19 and TRBJ2-1, with 8 nucleotides matching TRBD2. The V segment lost 3 bases and the J segment 9 bases; nucleotides outside the gene matches: 13. Per the germline V gene, CDR1 is LNHDA and CDR2 is SQIVND (reference sequence). CDR3 length: 16 residues. The CDR3 nucleotides are TGTGCCAGTAGTATCGTGGAGAGCAGCGGGAGAATTGAGCAGTTCTTC. It specifies CASSIVESSGRIEQFF.

This clone came up many times. The V call is TRBV28, the J call TRBJ1-3; weak D call: TRBD1 (5 bases). Trimming took 6 bases from V and 0 from J, leaving 15 bases between them. Germline values: CDR1 MDHEN, CDR2 SYDVKM. The CDR3 spans 16 residues. CDR3 in DNA: TGTGCCAGCAGACTGGGGGGAGTCCTCTCTGGAAACACCATATATTTT. It codes for CASRLGGVLSGNTIYF.

This clone has a handful of counts. The chain links TRBV7-9 to TRBJ1-2; TRBD1 matches at 9 bases. CDR1 SEHNR and CDR2 FQNEAQ come from the germline V gene (reference sequence). V lost 5 bases to trimming and J lost 8 bases; unmatched junction nucleotides: 3. This CDR3 is built from 12 residues. The CDR3 DNA reads TGTGCCAGCAGCCCGACAGGGGGAGGCTACACCTTC. Its translation: CASSPTGGGYTF.

The rearrangement links TRBV28 to TRBJ1-5, with TRBD1 matching 9 bases. Germline CDR1 reads MDHEN; CDR2 reads SYDVKM. CDR3 length: 13 residues. Germline trimming cut 9 bases from V and 7 bases from J; bases unmatched to any gene: 7. The CDR3 DNA reads TGTGCCAGACGGGACAGGGCTGGGCAGCCCCAGCATTTT. This translates into CARRDRAGQPQHF.

The chain couples TRBV6-6 to TRBJ2-7; 8 bases map to TRBD1. The trim removed 7 bases at V and 3 bases at J, leaving 8 bases unmatched. In germline, CDR1 is MNHNY, CDR2 SVGAGI (reference sequence). The CDR3 loop spans 14 amino acids. As DNA, the CDR3 is TGTGCCAGCAAAGGGACAGGCGAGCACTACGAGCAGTACTTC. This encodes CASKGTGEHYEQYF.

This chain uses TRBV6-1 with TRBJ2-3; D gene ambiguous. Trimming took off 3 bases at V and 4 bases at J, with 14 bases between the two ends. CDR3 length: 15 amino acids. The V gene's germline CDR1 is MNHNS and CDR2 SASEGT. This chain's CDR3 is CASSEPGVRPDTQYF. The CDR3 region has the DNA TGTGCCAGCAGTGAGCCGGGCGTGAGGCCAGATACGCAGTATTTT.

This chain links TRBV19 with TRBJ2-2; maybe TRBD1 (7 bases). The CDR3 has 16 amino acids. The ends were cut back, 5 bases at V and 4 bases at J, with 17 bases in the middle. Looked up from germline, CDR1 is LNHDA and CDR2 is SQIVND (reference sequence). CDR3 region: CASSRNTGDFTGELFF. The CDR3 DNA reads TGTGCCAGTAGTCGCAACACAGGGGACTTCACCGGGGAGCTGTTTTTT.

The chain has TRBV28 and TRBJ2-7; 10 positions agree with TRBD2. In germline, CDR1 is MDHEN, CDR2 SYDVKM. The CDR3 sequence is 13 residues long. Trimming cost V 8 bases and J 5 bases; bases outside gene matches: 6. CDR3 region: CASRAGLANEQYF. CDR3 coding DNA: TGTGCCAGCCGCGCGGGACTAGCGAACGAGCAGTACTTC.

This clone was seen only a few times. The rearrangement joins TRBV29-1 to TRBJ1-3; weak D call: TRBD1 (6 bases). This CDR3 region has 14 residues. The ends were cut back, 3 bases at V and 4 bases at J, with 13 bases in the middle. Per the germline V gene, CDR1 is SQVTM and CDR2 is ANQGSEA. CDR3 sequence reads: CSVDSAGVGNTIYF. CDR3 nucleotide sequence: TGCAGCGTTGATTCAGCAGGGGTCGGAAACACCATATATTTT. Using reference TRBV29-1 and TRBJ1-3 for the parts outside the CDR3, the full variable domain is SAVISQKPSRDICQRGTSLTIQCQVDSQVTMMFWYRQQPGQSLTLIATANQGSEATYESGFVIDKFPISRPNLTFSTLTVSNMSPEDSSIYLCSVDSAGVGNTIYFGEGSWLTVV.

This clone was recorded only once. The chain links TRBV7-9 to TRBJ2-7, with D maybe TRBD1 (5 bases). CDR1 is SEHNR, CDR2 FQNEAQ, per germline (reference sequence). This CDR3 comprises 12 residues. Trimming took 5 bases from V and 3 from J, leaving 8 bases between them. The DNA for the CDR3 is TGTGCCAGCAGCGGTACAGGCTACGAGCAGTACTTC. Its protein is CASSGTGYEQYF.

This clone was recorded once. The V call is TRBV28, the J call TRBJ2-1; 10 nucleotides agree with TRBD1. The J segment lost 7 bases and the V segment lost 6 bases, leaving 12 bases of the junction unmatched. The CDR3 is made up of 16 amino acids. The germline V gene encodes CDR1 MDHEN and CDR2 SYDVKM. DNA for the CDR3: TGTGCCAGCAGCCGAAGACAGGGGGCGCCCCGGAATGAGCAGTTCTTC. Translation gives CASSRRQGAPRNEQFF.

The genes are TRBV27 and TRBJ2-3; D gene ambiguous. V lost 1 base to trimming and J lost 4 bases, with 9 bases between them. Germline assignment: CDR1 MNHEY and CDR2 SMNVEV (reference sequence). CDR3 length: 14 residues. The CDR3 DNA sequence: TGTGCCAGCAGTTTATATCGGGTGGCAGATACGCAGTATTTT. This encodes CASSLYRVADTQYF.

The chain links TRBV21-1 to TRBJ2-7; no DNA check was done on the table's D call, TRBD2. TRBV21-1 constitutes a pseudogene. The CDR3 runs to 14 residues. CDR3 nucleotide sequence: TGTGCCAGCACTAGGCCTAGCGGGACCTACGAGCAGTACTTC. It translates to CASTRPSGTYEQYF.